This passage covers 3 T cell receptor beta chains from one sample sequenced in a study of shared T cell receptors in the human thymus. TCRdb's table, derived via immunoSEQ multiplex PCR, lists solely in-frame clones and lacks some. The data hold hundreds of thousands of clones, with 85% to 95% observed a single time. The sequencing sample was made of thymocytes. These receptor sequences come from a human donor.

The V call is TRBV5-1, the J call TRBJ2-1; tentative D call: TRBD1 (5 bases). Germline V CDR1 and CDR2: SGHRS, YFSETQ. V dropped 0 bases and J dropped 3 bases, with 7 bases sitting between them. This CDR3 region has 14 residues. Here the CDR3 reads CASSLGQGYNEQFF. CDR3 bases: TGCGCCAGCAGCTTGGGTCAGGGCTACAATGAGCAGTTCTTC.

The DNA for the CDR3 is TGCGCCAGCAGCCAAGATGGGTCCCGGGACAGGATTCTTGGCAATCAGCCCCAGCATTTT. Translation: CASSQDGSRDRILGNQPQHF. The chain joins TRBV4-1 to TRBJ1-5; 8 bases align to TRBD1. This CDR3 comprises 20 residues. In germline, CDR1 is MGHRA, CDR2 YSYEKL. V lost 0 bases, J lost 2 bases, and 15 bases stayed unmatched.

For the CDR3, the DNA is TGTGCCAGCAGTCACGCTAGCGGGGGCACAGATACGCAGTATTTT. Amino acids: CASSHASGGTDTQYF. The J gene is TRBJ2-3, the V gene TRBV6-6; TRBD2 aligns across 9 bases. With V trimmed by 5 bases and J by 1 base, 4 bases remained unmatched. CDR1 and CDR2 (germline): MNHNY, SVGAGI (reference sequence). This CDR3 spans 15 amino acids.